Below, 29 T cell receptor beta chains from the same sample are listed, as sequenced in a study of blood T cell repertoires in COVID-19. Sequenced by immunoSEQ multiplex PCR; TCRdb stores in-frame clones only, minus some. The sample consists of 130,000 or so clones, 87% of them appearing once. The sequenced sample consisted of peripheral blood. Every receptor here comes from a man in his forties or fifties with active COVID-19.

This sequence joins TRBV5-5 and TRBJ1-2; TRBD1 might be the D (5 bases). The germline gives CDR1 SGHKS, CDR2 YYEKEE (reference sequence). Trimming cost V 0 bases and J 4 bases, with 16 bases left between them. CDR3 length: 16 residues. The CDR3 loop is CASSLDPGRITYGYTF. As DNA, the CDR3 is TGTGCCAGCAGCTTGGATCCAGGGAGGATTACCTATGGCTACACCTTC.

The chain recombines TRBV25-1 with TRBJ2-2, with D possibly TRBD1 on 6 matching bases. Germline V CDR1 and CDR2: MGHDK, SYGVNS. The ends were cut back, 4 bases at V and 3 bases at J, with 9 bases in the middle. The CDR3 has 14 amino acids. CDR3 bases: TGTGCCAGCAGTGGGGACACCGACACCGGGGAGCTGTTTTTT. As protein: CASSGDTDTGELFF.

J is TRBJ1-2 and V is TRBV6-2 or TRBV6-3, with D possibly TRBD1 on 6 matching bases. CDR3 length: 15 residues. With 2 bases removed from V and 6 bases from J, the gap between germline ends came to 16 bases. The germline V gene has CDR1 MNHEY and CDR2 SVGEGT. CDR3 sequence (DNA): TGTGCCAGCAGTTACATAACCGGGACATCCAATGGCTACACCTTC. The encoded protein is CASSYITGTSNGYTF.

This chain links TRBV6-5 with TRBJ1-1; D ambiguous. Trimming stripped 6 bases from V and 0 bases from J, with 11 bases between. The CDR3 length is 14 residues. Germline V gives CDR1 MNHEY, CDR2 SVGAGI. The CDR3 is CASSLARMNTEAFF. The CDR3 region has the DNA TGTGCCAGCAGCTTGGCCAGGATGAACACTGAAGCTTTCTTT.

This rearrangement joins TRBV6-1 to TRBJ2-1, with 8 bases identical to TRBD1. Germline trimming cut 4 bases from V and 7 bases from J; bases unmatched to any gene: 12. The CDR3 is 16 amino acids. Germline-derived CDR1 and CDR2 are MNHNS and SASEGT. CDR3 residues: CASSVRRAGGMNEQFF. The CDR3 DNA reads as TGTGCCAGCAGTGTCCGGAGGGCAGGGGGCATGAATGAGCAGTTCTTC.

The V and J genes are TRBV7-8 and TRBJ1-3; D possibly corresponds to TRBD1 (5 bases). The CDR3 covers 13 residues. Germline CDR1 and CDR2: SGHVS and FQNEAQ. V was shortened by 6 bases and J by 4 bases, with 10 bases between the two germline ends. The CDR3 DNA is TGTGCCAGCAGACCAGGGCAAGGAAACACCATATATTTT. Amino acid sequence: CASRPGQGNTIYF.

This clone was seen more than once but under ten times. The chain couples TRBV6-5 to TRBJ2-5; 10 positions agree with TRBD2. V shed 7 bases and J 5 bases; nucleotides not matched to a gene: 10. This CDR3 contains 15 residues. Germline-derived CDR1 and CDR2 are MNHEY and SVGAGI. CDR3 bases: TGTGCCAGCAAGACAAGCGGGGGGGCCCAGGAGACCCAGTACTTC. The encoded protein is CASKTSGGAQETQYF.

This chain joins TRBV2 and TRBJ1-2; D is ambiguous. CDR3 length: 13 residues. V dropped 3 bases and J dropped 6 bases, with 11 bases sitting between them. Germline V gives CDR1 SNHLY, CDR2 FYNNEI. The DNA for the CDR3 is TGTGCCAGCAGTGAGACGGGGAACGATGGCTACACCTTC. Amino acid sequence: CASSETGNDGYTF.

The chain couples TRBV2 to TRBJ2-5, with 7 bases matching TRBD1. This CDR3 is built from 14 residues. With 7 bases clipped from V and 3 bases from J, the junction kept 8 bases outside the gene matches. Germline CDR1 reads SNHLY; CDR2 reads FYNNEI. The CDR3 DNA is TGTGCCAGCAAACCGGGACAGCCTAAAGAGACCCAGTACTTC. Its translation is CASKPGQPKETQYF.

The V and J genes are TRBV7-9 and TRBJ2-5; 8 bases agree with TRBD2. V shed 6 bases and J 5 bases; nucleotides not matched to a gene: 11. This CDR3 has 15 amino acids. Germline values: CDR1 SEHNR, CDR2 FQNEAQ (reference sequence). Here the CDR3 DNA reads TGTGCCAGCAGGGCCCGCGGGGGGCCAGGGGAGACCCAGTACTTC. This gives the protein CASRARGGPGETQYF.

The V gene is TRBV6-6, the J gene TRBJ1-2; 9 bases match TRBD1. Trimming took 5 bases from V and 8 from J; bases not matched to a gene: 15. The germline V gene encodes CDR1 MNHNY and CDR2 SVGAGI (reference sequence). The CDR3 runs to 16 residues. CDR3 sequence reads: CASSQRQDRGIGGYTF. The CDR3, as DNA: TGTGCCAGCAGTCAAAGACAAGACAGGGGGATCGGGGGCTACACCTTC.

This clone was seen once. The J gene is TRBJ1-2, the V gene TRBV5-4; D remains ambiguous. There are 13 residues in the CDR3. Germline-derived CDR1 and CDR2 are SGHNT and YYREEE (reference sequence). The germline V and J ends were trimmed by 0 bases and 2 bases, with 5 bases remaining between them. The CDR3 sequence: CASSLDRNYGYTF. CDR3 nucleotide sequence: TGTGCCAGCAGCTTGGACAGAAACTATGGCTACACCTTC. The full variable domain, rest sourced from reference TRBV5-4 and TRBJ1-2, is ETGVTQSPTHLIKTRGQQVTLRCSSQSGHNTVSWYQQALGQGPQFIFQYYREEENGRGNFPPRFSGLQFPNYSSELNVNALELDDSALYLCASSLDRNYGYTFGSGTRLTVV.

The chain is built from TRBV6-5 and TRBJ1-6, with 7 bases matching TRBD1. The V and J ends lost 8 bases and 4 bases, in that order; junction bases with no gene match: 8. CDR3 size: 15 residues. Germline CDR1 MNHEY, CDR2 SVGAGI. For the CDR3, the DNA is TGTGCCAGCGGACGGGACAGCCAATATAATTCACCCCTCCACTTT. Amino acids: CASGRDSQYNSPLHF.

The J gene is TRBJ1-2, the V gene TRBV2, with no clear D. The V end was cut by 4 bases, the J end by 0 bases, with 12 bases between. There are 15 residues in the CDR3. CDR1 is SNHLY, CDR2 FYNNEI, per germline. CDR3 nucleotides: TGTGCCAGCAGTGCTTTGGAGATTTCTAACTATGGCTACACCTTC. It yields the protein CASSALEISNYGYTF.

The sample holds one count of this clone. V gene TRBV7-2 combines with J gene TRBJ1-6; D remains unclear. V was trimmed by 3 bases and J by 2 bases, leaving 14 bases between them. Germline CDR1 is SGHTA and CDR2 is FQGNSA. The CDR3 loop spans 17 amino acids. CDR3 in amino acids: CASSFSPRGAYNSPLHF. CDR3 in DNA: TGTGCCAGCAGCTTTTCCCCCCGTGGAGCCTATAATTCACCCCTCCACTTT.

The chain employs TRBV12-5 and TRBJ2-3; D might be TRBD1 (6 bases). The CDR3 runs 16 residues. Germline lookup yields CDR1 LGHNT and CDR2 FRNRAP. Trimming shortened V by 0 bases and J by 5 bases, and 15 bases separated the two germline ends. The CDR3 bases are TGTGCTAGTGGTTTGGTCGGGACCCCCAGGGGAGATACGCAGTATTTT. It yields the protein CASGLVGTPRGDTQYF.

The V call is TRBV18, the J call TRBJ2-1; 8 bases agree with TRBD2. With V trimmed by 3 bases and J by 4 bases, 2 bases remained unmatched. Germline V gene data show CDR1 as KGHSH and CDR2 as LQKENI. The CDR3 is made up of 14 amino acids. The CDR3 sequence: CASSPTGGYNEQFF. CDR3 in DNA: TGTGCCAGCTCACCTACGGGGGGGTACAATGAGCAGTTCTTC.

The rearrangement joins TRBV12-3 or TRBV12-4 to TRBJ1-5; D unresolved. The CDR3 has 13 residues. V dropped 4 bases and J dropped 4 bases, with 8 bases sitting between them. CDR3: CASSSEENQPQHF. The CDR3 coding sequence is TGTGCCAGCAGTTCGGAGGAAAATCAGCCCCAGCATTTT.

This chain connects TRBV7-6 to TRBJ2-2, with TRBD1 matching 9 bases. The CDR3 is 17 residues long. Germline assignment: CDR1 SGHVS and CDR2 FNYEAQ. V lost 5 bases to trimming and J lost 6 bases; unmatched junction nucleotides: 13. CDR3 in DNA: TGTGCCAGCAGCACCTACCGGGACAGGGTTGTTTCCGGGGAGCTGTTTTTT. Translation: CASSTYRDRVVSGELFF.

The CDR3 spells CASSYRGDSYNSPLHF. In DNA form, the CDR3 reads TGCGCCAGCAGCTACAGGGGGGACTCCTATAATTCACCCCTCCACTTT. This chain connects TRBV4-1 to TRBJ1-6, with 8 bases lining up with TRBD1. V dropped 5 bases and J dropped 0; count of bases not matched to a gene: 3. There are 16 residues in the CDR3. The germline V gene encodes CDR1 MGHRA and CDR2 YSYEKL.

The chain recombines TRBV7-9 with TRBJ2-5; the match to TRBD2 covers 7 bases. J was trimmed by 1 base and V by 5 bases; bases with no gene match: 7. The CDR3 has 15 residues. From germline, CDR1 is SEHNR and CDR2 FQNEAQ (reference sequence). The CDR3 reads CASSPQRLAQETQYF. CDR3 DNA: TGTGCCAGCAGCCCACAGCGACTAGCCCAAGAGACCCAGTACTTC. Together with reference TRBV7-9 and TRBJ2-5, the CDR3 gives the full variable domain: DTGVSQNPRHKITKRGQNVTFRCDPISEHNRLYWYRQTLGQGPEFLTYFQNEAQLEKSRLLSDRFSAERPKGSFSTLEIQRTEQGDSAMYLCASSPQRLAQETQYFGPGTRLLVL.

The V call is TRBV19, the J call TRBJ1-4; the D gene is possibly TRBD1 (6 bases). CDR3 length: 14 residues. The V gene's germline CDR1 is LNHDA and CDR2 SQIVND (reference sequence). V lost 6 bases, J lost 4 bases, and 12 bases lay in between. The CDR3 here is CASRTGGYNEKLFF. The CDR3 nucleotides read TGTGCCAGTAGGACAGGTGGCTATAATGAAAAACTGTTTTTT.

The chain recombines TRBV5-8 with TRBJ2-1; D gene unclear. Germline V gives CDR1 SGHTS, CDR2 YDEGEE. CDR3 size: 11 residues. V was clipped by 6 bases and J by 7 bases, with 8 bases between them. The CDR3 DNA sequence: TGTGCCAGCACCCCCAGGAATGAGCAGTTCTTC. Translation gives CASTPRNEQFF. Drawing the rest from reference TRBV5-8 and TRBJ2-1, the complete variable domain is EAGVTQSPTHLIKTRGQQATLRCSPISGHTSVYWYQQALGLGLQFLLWYDEGEERNRGNFPPRFSGRQFPNYSSELNVNALELEDSALYLCASTPRNEQFFGPGTRLTVL.

The chain uses TRBV30 and TRBJ1-6, with D maybe TRBD1 (6 bases). V was clipped by 4 bases and J by 6 bases, with 16 bases between them. The length of the CDR3 is 15 residues. CDR1 GTSNPN and CDR2 SVGIG come from the germline V gene (reference sequence). CDR3 DNA: TGTGCCTGGACTGGGGGGAGGGACATTAATTCACCCCTCCACTTT. Amino acids: CAWTGGRDINSPLHF.

The chain has TRBV10-2 and TRBJ1-1; maybe TRBD1 (5 bases). V lost 4 bases and J 1 base, leaving 10 bases between the germline ends. The CDR3 loop spans 14 amino acids. Germline lookup yields CDR1 WSHSY and CDR2 SAAADI. The CDR3 loop reads CASSGAGGNTEAFF. DNA for the CDR3: TGCGCCAGCAGTGGCGCGGGGGGGAACACTGAAGCTTTCTTT.

The chain uses TRBV6-2 or TRBV6-3 and TRBJ2-3; TRBD2 matches at 7 bases. Germline values: CDR1 MNHEY, CDR2 SVGEGT. The CDR3 is 16 residues long. J lost 4 bases, V lost 2 bases, and 9 bases had no gene match. The CDR3 coding sequence is TGTGCCAGCAGTTACCCCTGGGCTGGGGGGGCAGATACGCAGTATTTT. Residues: CASSYPWAGGADTQYF.

J is TRBJ2-7 and V is TRBV6-5; 10 bases are a match to TRBD2. The CDR3 loop spans 15 amino acids. Germline V gives CDR1 MNHEY, CDR2 SVGAGI. V trimming: 6 bases; J trimming: 2 bases; junction bases outside the gene matches: 7. CDR3 in amino acids: CASRSPSGGPYEQYF. CDR3 in DNA: TGTGCCAGCAGGTCCCCTAGCGGGGGCCCCTACGAGCAGTACTTC.

This chain uses TRBV6-5 with TRBJ1-2; possible D gene TRBD1, 5 bases. The CDR3 has 13 residues. The germline V and J ends were trimmed by 4 bases and 4 bases, with 10 bases remaining between them. CDR1 MNHEY and CDR2 SVGAGI come from the germline V gene. CDR3 coding DNA: TGTGCCAGCAGTTCCGGGGGTTCCTATGGCTACACCTTC. The encoded protein is CASSSGGSYGYTF.

This chain links TRBV18 with TRBJ2-7; D gene unclear. This CDR3 has 14 amino acids. The V gene lost 8 bases and the J gene lost 1 base, with 15 bases spanning the gap. Germline V gene lookup returns CDR1 KGHSH and CDR2 LQKENI. The CDR3 DNA sequence: TGTGCCAGCGCGAGCCTAGGCAGATCCTACGAGCAGTACTTC. This encodes CASASLGRSYEQYF.